The clone carrying this T cell receptor beta chain was detected ten times or more. The time point is: sample taken at primary tumor resection. Tumor, nontumor lung or frozen PBMC supplied whole RNA, sequenced without sorting. The donor group consisted of roughly 70 patients who had untreated, early-stage non-small cell lung cancer. Every TCR cDNA molecule bore its own unique molecular identifier. TCRdb redid the calling of the 5' RACE reads with MiXCR, one entry per CDR3 protein. The sample yields some 87,000 distinct CDR3 sequences, around 9% seen once. The sample comes from a study of spatial heterogeneity in lung cancer. Background on the study: More beta-chain than alpha-chain sequences were consistently detected.

V gave up 1 base and J gave up 7 bases, with 13 bases separating them. This CDR3 region has 14 residues. Germline V gene lookup returns CDR1 LNHDA and CDR2 SQIVND (reference sequence). V and J are TRBV19 and TRBJ1-1, with D uncertain. Sequencing was performed on PBMCs, taken at surgery. The source of this sequence is a male donor with early-stage non-small cell lung cancer. The CDR3 here is CASSIVNRPNEAFF. In DNA, the CDR3 is TGTGCCAGTAGTATAGTAAATCGGCCAAATGAAGCTTTCTTT. Using reference TRBV19 and TRBJ1-1 for the parts outside the CDR3, the full variable domain is DGGITQSPKYLFRKEGQNVTLSCEQNLNHDAMYWYRQDPGQGLRLIYYSQIVNDFQKGDIAEGYSVSREKKESFPLTVTSAQKNPTAFYLCASSIVNRPNEAFFGQGTRLTVV.